This TCR beta chain stems from a study of blood T cell repertoires in COVID-19. Study in general: Acute and convalescent COVID-19 samples came from the United States, Italy and Spain. Sources were T cells, B-cell-depleted T cells, or PBMCs; the material itself was cDNA or gDNA.

The authors' processing: Estimates of nucleated cell counts were drawn from the amplification of reference gene primers. The protocol was immunoSEQ multiplex PCR, while the TCRdb copy is restricted to in-frame clones and leaves out a portion. V and J calls and clone size are those listed in that table; D and trimming were worked out from the DNA. In the table there are over 100,000 clones, 86% of which are singletons. Germline CDR1 is SGHAT and CDR2 is FQNNGV. This CDR3 is built from 15 residues. Trimming stripped 2 bases from V and 5 bases from J, with 13 bases between. The TCR was taken from a man aged 35 to 55 with acute or convalescent COVID-19. Sequencing was performed on peripheral blood. This sequence joins TRBV11-2 and TRBJ2-1; D perhaps matches TRBD1 (5 bases). CDR3 region: CASSLRWGGDNEQFF. As DNA, the CDR3 is TGTGCCAGCAGCTTAAGGTGGGGCGGCGACAATGAGCAGTTCTTC. The entire variable domain, with the rest obtained from reference TRBV11-2 and TRBJ2-1, is as follows: EAGVAQSPRYKIIEKRQSVAFWCNPISGHATLYWYQQILGQGPKLLIQFQNNGVVDDSQLPKDRFSAERLKGVDSTLKIQPAKLEDSAVYLCASSLRWGGDNEQFFGPGTRLTVL.